The 31 T cell receptor beta chains reported below all come from one sample, sequenced in a study of cytomegalovirus exposure and HLA in healthy donors. The study ran its PCR with 60 Vbeta and 13 Jbeta primers. The assay was immunoSEQ multiplex PCR, and TCRdb's table has in-frame clones only and misses some. The table records around 150,000 clones, around 63% of them present only once. The sequencing sample was made of PBMCs. These receptor sequences come from a human donor in good health.

The chain uses TRBV20-1 and TRBJ1-1; D gene uncertain. V lost 5 bases and J lost 1, with 5 bases in between. The CDR3 spans 11 residues. Germline loops: CDR1 DFQATT, CDR2 SNEGSKA (reference sequence). The CDR3 DNA reads TGCAGTGCTGCGGGGAACACTGAAGCTTTCTTT. It yields the protein CSAAGNTEAFF.

In this sample, this clone turned up a few times. The genes are TRBV5-1 and TRBJ2-5; 7 bases are a match to TRBD1. CDR3 length equals 16 residues. The germline V gene has CDR1 SGHRS and CDR2 YFSETQ. J gave up 3 bases and V 1 base, and 9 bases lay outside the gene matches. DNA for the CDR3: TGCGCCAGCAGCTTGTATATTAGGACAGGAGAAGAGACCCAGTACTTC. Encoded protein: CASSLYIRTGEETQYF.

The chain couples TRBV19 to TRBJ2-7, with 8 bases that match TRBD2. CDR3 size: 16 residues. The V gene's germline CDR1 is LNHDA and CDR2 SQIVND (reference sequence). V trimming: 3 bases; J trimming: 5 bases; junction bases outside the gene matches: 12. CDR3 in amino acids: CASSMDVGRAVHEQYF. DNA for the CDR3: TGTGCCAGTAGTATGGACGTCGGGAGGGCCGTTCACGAGCAGTACTTC.

This clone has just a few counts. This chain uses TRBV5-4 with TRBJ2-5, with TRBD1 identical over 7 bases. The germline gives CDR1 SGHNT, CDR2 YYREEE (reference sequence). The CDR3 spans 13 residues. V shed 4 bases, J shed 2 bases, and the junction held 2 bases outside the gene matches. The CDR3 bases are TGTGCCAGCAGCGAACAGGGGCAAGAGACCCAGTACTTC. Its protein is CASSEQGQETQYF.

Worth noting for this clone: One end of the junction does not line up with germline, which may come from a read error. The chain combines TRBV7-9 with TRBJ2-3; TRBD2 agrees at 9 bases. CDR3 size: 17 residues. From germline, CDR1 is SEHNR and CDR2 FQNEAQ (reference sequence). CDR3 amino acids: CASSLVVLAGWGDAQYF. DNA for the CDR3: TGTGCCAGCAGCTTAGTAGTCCTAGCGGGATGGGGAGATGCGCAGTATTTT.

This sequence joins TRBV7-9 and TRBJ2-7; 7 bases fit TRBD1. The V gene end was trimmed by 5 bases and the J gene end by 2 bases; junction bases not matched to a gene: 9. The germline gives CDR1 SEHNR, CDR2 FQNEAQ (reference sequence). The length of the CDR3 is 15 residues. CDR3 loop: CASSILDRPAYEQYF. CDR3 in DNA: TGTGCCAGCAGCATACTGGACAGGCCGGCCTACGAGCAGTACTTC.

The chain carries TRBV25-1 and TRBJ2-3; possible D gene TRBD2, 6 bases. Trimming left V 4 bases short and J 0 bases short, with 11 bases between. The CDR3 spans 15 residues. Per the germline V gene, CDR1 is MGHDK and CDR2 is SYGVNS. This chain's CDR3 is CASSATSFSTDTQYF. The CDR3 DNA sequence: TGTGCCAGCAGTGCAACTAGCTTTAGCACAGATACGCAGTATTTT.

A single count supports this clone. This sequence joins TRBV20-1 and TRBJ2-3, with a possible D match to TRBD2 (6 bases). The CDR3 is 10 amino acids. Germline V gene data show CDR1 as DFQATT and CDR2 as SNEGSKA (reference sequence). CDR3 sequence (DNA): TGCACCGGAGGGGCAGATACGCAGTATTTT. Amino acids: CTGGADTQYF.

The chain recombines TRBV27 with TRBJ2-7; 12 nucleotides agree with TRBD2. CDR3 length: 15 residues. V lost 4 bases to trimming and J lost 2 bases; unmatched junction nucleotides: 3. Germline CDR1 MNHEY, CDR2 SMNVEV (reference sequence). The CDR3 DNA reads TGTGCCAGCAGTTCGCTAGCGGGAGGGCCCTACGAGCAGTACTTC. The encoded protein is CASSSLAGGPYEQYF.

The rearrangement links TRBV11-2 to TRBJ1-2, with a tentative D call TRBD1 (5 bases). V lost 3 bases and J lost 4, with 9 bases in between. The CDR3 sequence is 13 residues long. Germline V gene sequence: CDR1 SGHAT, CDR2 FQNNGV. CDR3 sequence (DNA): TGTGCCAGCAGCTTCGGGGGAACCTATGGCTACACCTTC. Protein product: CASSFGGTYGYTF.

The J gene is TRBJ2-7, the V gene TRBV11-3, with no clear D. Per the germline V gene, CDR1 is SGHNT and CDR2 is YENEEA. CDR3 length equals 12 residues. Trimming removed 1 base at V and 4 bases at J, with 5 bases between. CDR3 nucleotides: TGTGCCAGCAGCTTAGCTCAGTACGAGCAGTACTTC. Its translation: CASSLAQYEQYF.

The CDR3 DNA reads TGTGCCAGCAGCTTAACTAGCGCTGGGGAGACCCAGTACTTC. Protein product: CASSLTSAGETQYF. The chain links TRBV7-3 to TRBJ2-5; D might be TRBD2 (5 bases). The CDR3 runs 14 residues. Between the trimmed V and J ends, which lost 0 bases and 5 bases, there was a span of 10 bases. From germline, CDR1 is SGHTA and CDR2 FQGTGA.

The rearrangement links TRBV7-2 to TRBJ2-7; 13 bases line up with TRBD2. The V gene end was trimmed by 3 bases and the J gene end by 11 bases; junction bases not matched to a gene: 10. Germline values: CDR1 SGHTA, CDR2 FQGNSA. This CDR3 spans 15 amino acids. This CDR3 reads CASSFFLLAGGPEYF. CDR3 coding DNA: TGTGCCAGCAGCTTTTTCTTACTAGCGGGAGGGCCTGAGTACTTC.

This clone has just a few counts. This chain uses TRBV9 with TRBJ2-3; 8 positions agree with TRBD2. Losses at the gene ends were 5 bases for V and 0 bases for J; bases not matched to a gene: 20. CDR1 and CDR2 (germline): SGDLS, YYNGEE. The CDR3 has 20 residues. As DNA, the CDR3 is TGTGCCAGCAGTAATCGAGGTTGGGCTAGCGGGCAGACTAGCACAGATACGCAGTATTTT. It codes for CASSNRGWASGQTSTDTQYF.

The V call is TRBV19, the J call TRBJ1-5, with a possible D match to TRBD1 (5 bases). Germline V lookup: CDR1 LNHDA, CDR2 SQIVND (reference sequence). Trimming stripped 5 bases from V and 7 bases from J, with 15 bases between. This CDR3 contains 14 residues. The CDR3 sequence: CASSQTAGYQPQHF. In DNA, the CDR3 is TGTGCCAGTAGTCAAACCGCAGGGTACCAGCCCCAGCATTTT.

The sample holds a few counts of this clone. The J gene is TRBJ2-5, the V gene TRBV19, with D maybe TRBD2 (5 bases). Trimming stripped 2 bases from V and 4 bases from J, with 8 bases between. The CDR3 contains 13 residues. Germline V gene data show CDR1 as LNHDA and CDR2 as SQIVND (reference sequence). CDR3 nucleotide sequence: TGTGCCAGTAGTATACGCCGGGGAGAGACCCAGTACTTC. This sequence encodes CASSIRRGETQYF.

CDR3 residues: CASIPDSASPGNTIYF. The DNA for the CDR3 is TGTGCCAGCATACCCGACAGCGCATCCCCCGGAAACACCATATATTTT. The rearrangement joins TRBV2 to TRBJ1-3, with D perhaps TRBD1 (5 bases). CDR1 and CDR2 from the germline V gene are SNHLY and FYNNEI. V was clipped by 7 bases and J by 4 bases, with 20 bases between them. The CDR3 has 16 amino acids. Full variable domain (rest looked up from reference TRBV2 and TRBJ1-3): EPEVTQTPSHQVTQMGQEVILRCVPISNHLYFYWYRQILGQKVEFLVSFYNNEISEKSEIFDDQFSVERPDGSNFTLKIRSTKLEDSAMYFCASIPDSASPGNTIYFGEGSWLTVV.

The rearrangement joins TRBV19 to TRBJ2-1; D is undetermined. The germline V gene has CDR1 LNHDA and CDR2 SQIVND (reference sequence). The CDR3 runs 14 residues. Trimming shortened V by 0 bases and J by 2 bases, and 5 bases separated the two germline ends. As DNA, the CDR3 is TGTGCCAGTAGTATAGATACTGCCTACAATGAGCAGTTCTTC. Its translation is CASSIDTAYNEQFF. Full variable domain (missing parts from reference TRBV19 and TRBJ2-1): DGGITQSPKYLFRKEGQNVTLSCEQNLNHDAMYWYRQDPGQGLRLIYYSQIVNDFQKGDIAEGYSVSREKKESFPLTVTSAQKNPTAFYLCASSIDTAYNEQFFGPGTRLTVL.

The chain recombines TRBV9 with TRBJ2-5; 10 positions match TRBD1. The J call may be mistaken, given a closer DNA end match to TRBJ2-7. Germline CDR1 SGDLS, CDR2 YYNGEE. This CDR3 is built from 16 residues. CDR3 nucleotides: TGTGCCAGCAGCGCCGGCCCGGGACAGGGGAGCTACGAGCAGTACTTC. Translation gives CASSAGPGQGSYEQYF.

The gene calls are TRBV25-1 and TRBJ1-2; TRBD1 matches 11 bases. Germline V gene data show CDR1 as MGHDK and CDR2 as SYGVNS. This CDR3 region has 16 residues. J lost 1 base, V lost 5 bases, and 6 bases had no gene match. In DNA, the CDR3 is TGTGCCAGCAGTCCCATCGGGACAGGGGGTAACTATGGCTACACCTTC. It is translated as CASSPIGTGGNYGYTF.

This clone was seen once. The chain combines TRBV11-3 with TRBJ2-7; TRBD2 agrees at 11 bases. The CDR3 is made up of 15 amino acids. Germline values: CDR1 SGHNT, CDR2 YENEEA. With 3 bases clipped from V and 6 bases from J, the junction kept 7 bases outside the gene matches. The CDR3 loop reads CASSFGVAGGPEQYF. CDR3 in DNA: TGTGCCAGCAGCTTTGGGGTAGCGGGAGGGCCCGAGCAGTACTTC.

The chain joins TRBV6-5 to TRBJ1-5, with TRBD1 matching over 11 bases. V lost 5 bases to trimming and J lost 1 base; unmatched junction nucleotides: 1. CDR1 and CDR2 from the germline V gene are MNHEY and SVGAGI. The CDR3 has 15 residues. In DNA form, the CDR3 reads TGTGCCAGCAGTGGACAGGGGGCAAGCAATCAGCCCCAGCATTTT. This codes for CASSGQGASNQPQHF.

The rearrangement uses TRBV28 and TRBJ1-1, with 8 bases fitting TRBD1. Trimming at V came to 5 bases and at J to 8 bases, leaving 10 bases not matched to a gene. Germline V CDR1 and CDR2: MDHEN, SYDVKM. The CDR3 has 14 amino acids. CDR3 region: CASSRGETGGEAFF. CDR3 coding DNA: TGTGCCAGCAGTCGGGGGGAAACAGGGGGGGAAGCTTTCTTT.

The rearrangement joins TRBV9 to TRBJ1-1, with D maybe TRBD1 (6 bases). Per germline, CDR1 SGDLS and CDR2 YYNGEE. This CDR3 comprises 16 residues. Trimming took off 0 bases at V and 1 base at J, with 13 bases between the two ends. CDR3 nucleotides: TGTGCCAGCAGCGTAGGAGGGGAGGGGGGGAACACTGAAGCTTTCTTT. It codes for CASSVGGEGGNTEAFF.

The chain joins TRBV28 to TRBJ1-1, with D unclear. Trimming shortened V by 5 bases and J by 4 bases, and 20 bases separated the two germline ends. This CDR3 spans 16 amino acids. Germline lookup yields CDR1 MDHEN and CDR2 SYDVKM. CDR3 coding DNA: TGTGCCAGCAGTCCCACCCGATTGAGGGCGGGCACTGAAGCTTTCTTT. Its translation is CASSPTRLRAGTEAFF.

The V call is TRBV4-1, the J call TRBJ2-2, with 8 bases fitting TRBD1. Trimming cost V 4 bases and J 7 bases; bases outside gene matches: 11. Germline CDR1 and CDR2: MGHRA and YSYEKL. The CDR3 spans 16 residues. Written as DNA, the CDR3 is TGCGCCAGCAGCCCTTGGCCCAGGGGGCATTTCGGGGAGCTGTTTTTT. This sequence encodes CASSPWPRGHFGELFF.

This clone has a handful of counts. The chain combines TRBV28 with TRBJ1-4; the match to TRBD1 covers 7 bases. The CDR3 has 14 amino acids. Looked up from germline, CDR1 is MDHEN and CDR2 is SYDVKM. Germline trimming cut 6 bases from V and 8 bases from J; bases unmatched to any gene: 9. CDR3 residues: CASSPGTVEEKLFF. The CDR3 DNA sequence: TGTGCCAGCAGCCCCGGGACAGTGGAAGAAAAACTGTTTTTT.

CDR3 sequence: CASTNRGRQETQYF. In nucleotides, the CDR3 is TGCGCCAGCACCAACAGGGGGCGCCAAGAGACCCAGTACTTC. The rearrangement joins TRBV5-1 to TRBJ2-5; 9 nucleotides agree with TRBD1. From germline, CDR1 is SGHRS and CDR2 YFSETQ. Trimming at V came to 6 bases and at J to 1 base, leaving 4 bases not matched to a gene. The CDR3 extends over 14 amino acids.

This clone came up a few times. The chain employs TRBV7-9 and TRBJ1-4; D is possibly TRBD1 (6 bases). In germline, CDR1 is SEHNR, CDR2 FQNEAQ (reference sequence). V lost 5 bases and J lost 7, with 17 bases in between. This CDR3 has 15 residues. DNA for the CDR3: TGTGCCAGCAGCCCCGCGGGGGGGGCCGGTGAAAAACTGTTTTTT. This translates into CASSPAGGAGEKLFF. Supplemented by reference TRBV7-9 and TRBJ1-4, the full variable domain reads DTGVSQNPRHKITKRGQNVTFRCDPISEHNRLYWYRQTLGQGPEFLTYFQNEAQLEKSRLLSDRFSAERPKGSFSTLEIQRTEQGDSAMYLCASSPAGGAGEKLFFGSGTQLSVL.

This chain links TRBV6-6 with TRBJ1-3; D is possibly TRBD1 (5 bases). V was trimmed by 5 bases and J by 4 bases, leaving 18 bases between them. The CDR3 sequence is 16 residues long. Germline CDR1 is MNHNY and CDR2 is SVGAGI (reference sequence). The CDR3 spells CASSIGGGADGNTIYF. The CDR3 coding sequence is TGTGCCAGCAGTATCGGCGGAGGGGCCGACGGAAACACCATATATTTT.

The chain uses TRBV6-1 and TRBJ2-3; 8 bases are a match to TRBD2. The V gene's germline CDR1 is MNHNS and CDR2 SASEGT. The V segment lost 6 bases and the J segment 1 base; nucleotides outside the gene matches: 3. The CDR3 has 14 residues. The DNA of the CDR3 is TGTGCCAGCAGCCCGGGACTAGGCACAGATACGCAGTATTTT. Translated: CASSPGLGTDTQYF.